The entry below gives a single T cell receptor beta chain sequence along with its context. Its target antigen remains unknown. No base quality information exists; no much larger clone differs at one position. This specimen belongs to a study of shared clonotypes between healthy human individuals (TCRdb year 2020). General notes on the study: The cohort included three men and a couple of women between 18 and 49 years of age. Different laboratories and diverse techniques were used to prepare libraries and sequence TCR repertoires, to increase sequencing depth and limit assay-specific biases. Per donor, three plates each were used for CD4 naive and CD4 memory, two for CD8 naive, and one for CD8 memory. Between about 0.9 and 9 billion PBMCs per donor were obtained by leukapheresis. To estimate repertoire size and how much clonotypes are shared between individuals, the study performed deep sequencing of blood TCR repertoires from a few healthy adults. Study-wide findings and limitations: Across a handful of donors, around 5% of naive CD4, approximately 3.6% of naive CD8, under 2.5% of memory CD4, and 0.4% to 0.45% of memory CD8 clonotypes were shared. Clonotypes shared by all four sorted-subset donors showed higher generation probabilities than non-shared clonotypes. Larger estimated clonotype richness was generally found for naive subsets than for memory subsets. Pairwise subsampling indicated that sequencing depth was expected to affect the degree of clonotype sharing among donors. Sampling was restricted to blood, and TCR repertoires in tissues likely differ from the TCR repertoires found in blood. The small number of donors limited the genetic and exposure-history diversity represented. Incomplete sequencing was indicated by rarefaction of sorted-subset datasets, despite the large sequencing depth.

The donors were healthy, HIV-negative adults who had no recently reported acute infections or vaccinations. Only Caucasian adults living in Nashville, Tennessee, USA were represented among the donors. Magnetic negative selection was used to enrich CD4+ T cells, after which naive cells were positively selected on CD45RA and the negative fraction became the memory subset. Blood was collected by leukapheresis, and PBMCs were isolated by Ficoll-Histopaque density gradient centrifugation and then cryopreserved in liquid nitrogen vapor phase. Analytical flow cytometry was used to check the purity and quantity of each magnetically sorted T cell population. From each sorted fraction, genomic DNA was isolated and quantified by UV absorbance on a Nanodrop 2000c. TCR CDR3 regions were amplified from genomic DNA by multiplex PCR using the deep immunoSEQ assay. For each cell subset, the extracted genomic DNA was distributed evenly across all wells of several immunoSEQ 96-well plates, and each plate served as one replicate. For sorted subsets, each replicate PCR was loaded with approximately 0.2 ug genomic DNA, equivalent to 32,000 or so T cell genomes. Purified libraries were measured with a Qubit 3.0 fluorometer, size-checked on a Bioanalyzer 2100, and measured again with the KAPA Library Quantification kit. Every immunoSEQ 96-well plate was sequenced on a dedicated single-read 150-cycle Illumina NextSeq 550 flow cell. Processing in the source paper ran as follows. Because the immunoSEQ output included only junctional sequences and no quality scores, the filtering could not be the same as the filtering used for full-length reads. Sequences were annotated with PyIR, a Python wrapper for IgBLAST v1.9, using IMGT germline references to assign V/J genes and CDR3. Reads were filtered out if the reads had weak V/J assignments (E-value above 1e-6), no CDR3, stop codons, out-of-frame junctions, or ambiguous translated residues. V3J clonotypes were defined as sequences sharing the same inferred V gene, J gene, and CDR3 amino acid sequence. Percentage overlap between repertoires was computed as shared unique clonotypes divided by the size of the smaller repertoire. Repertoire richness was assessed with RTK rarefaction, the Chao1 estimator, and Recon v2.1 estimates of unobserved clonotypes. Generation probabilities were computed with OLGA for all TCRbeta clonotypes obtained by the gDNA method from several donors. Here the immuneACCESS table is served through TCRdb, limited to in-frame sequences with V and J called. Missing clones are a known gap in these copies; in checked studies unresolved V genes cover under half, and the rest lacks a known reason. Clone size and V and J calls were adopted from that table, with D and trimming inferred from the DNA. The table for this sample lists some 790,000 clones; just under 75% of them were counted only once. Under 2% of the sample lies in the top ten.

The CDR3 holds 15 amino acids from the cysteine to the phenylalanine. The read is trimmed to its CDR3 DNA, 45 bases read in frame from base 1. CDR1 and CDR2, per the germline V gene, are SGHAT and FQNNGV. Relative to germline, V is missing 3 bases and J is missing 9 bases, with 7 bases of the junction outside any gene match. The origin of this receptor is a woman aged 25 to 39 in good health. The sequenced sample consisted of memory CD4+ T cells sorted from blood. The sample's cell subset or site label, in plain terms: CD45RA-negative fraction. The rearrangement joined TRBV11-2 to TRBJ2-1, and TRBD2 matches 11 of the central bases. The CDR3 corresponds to CASSFTSGSGGEQFF. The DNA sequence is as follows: TGTGCCAGCAGCTTTACTAGCGGGAGCGGTGGTGAGCAGTTCTTC.